A selection of T cell receptor beta chains follows, all from one sample in a study of blood T cells in healthy people across ages. TCRdb reprocessed the 5' RACE reads via MiXCR and lists one record per CDR3 protein. The top ten clones hold more than 35% of a sample with hundreds of thousands of distinct CDR3 sequences, roughly 53% of them seen once. Material for sequencing was blood. Receptor source: a man in his sixties in good health. The CDR3 runs from the conserved cysteine through the conserved F or W. D genes are given only for firm matches. Part of the rows lack a size; the others show once, few, many or a class for expanded clones.

>15|-|TRBJ1-2|-|TRBV20-1
TGCAGTGCTAGAGATTTCCGGGAACTTGAGTACGGCTACACCTTC
CSARDFRELEYGYTF
>14|few|TRBJ2-1|-|TRBV6-6
TGTGCCAGCAGTTACCGGGATTCCTACAATGAGCAGTTCTTC
CASSYRDSYNEQFF
>15|-|TRBJ2-7|-|TRBV6-2/TRBV6-3
TGTGCCAGCAGTTACCAGGGCGGAAGCACCTACGAGCAGTACTTC
CASSYQGGSTYEQYF
>20|-|TRBJ2-5|TRBD1|TRBV15
TGTGCCACCAGCAGAGAACTTGGGAGATCCGGGACAGGGTCCTACAATGAGCAGTACTTC
CATSRELGRSGTGSYNEQYF
>14|once|TRBJ2-3|-|TRBV6-1
TGTGCCAGCGGATGGACAGTGACCACAGATACGCAGTATTTT
CASGWTVTTDTQYF
>15|-|TRBJ2-1|TRBD2|TRBV4-2
TGTGCCAGCAGCCCTAGCGGGATATCTCTCAATGAGCAGTTCTTC
CASSPSGISLNEQFF
>14|-|TRBJ2-3|-|TRBV4-2
TGTGCCAGCAGCCAAGGGCCACCGCCAGATACGCAGTATTTT
CASSQGPPPDTQYF
>13|-|TRBJ2-5|-|TRBV11-3
TGTGCCAGCAGCTTTCTCCCAGGGGAGACCCAGTACTTC
CASSFLPGETQYF
>15|-|TRBJ2-1|-|TRBV6-1
TGTGCCAGCAGTGTCCAGTACGGGTCAAGGGATGAGCAGTTCTTC
CASSVQYGSRDEQFF
>14|-|TRBJ2-5|TRBD1|TRBV6-6
TGTGCCAGCAGTCGCACAGGGGCCCAAGAGACCCAGTACTTC
CASSRTGAQETQYF
>15|-|TRBJ2-5|TRBD1|TRBV24-1
TGTGCCACCAGTGACCCCGGACAGGTCCAGGAGACCCAGTACTTC
CATSDPGQVQETQYF
>16|-|TRBJ2-3|TRBD2|TRBV10-2
TGCGCCAGCACCCCCGGGACTAGCGGGAGGGCAGATACGCAGTATTTT
CASTPGTSGRADTQYF
>16|-|TRBJ1-6|-|TRBV12-3/TRBV12-4
TGTGCCAGCAGTTTAGGGAGGCCAGGGAGAAAATCACCCCTCCACTTT
CASSLGRPGRKSPLHF
>14|-|TRBJ1-1|-|TRBV12-3/TRBV12-4
TGTGCCAGCAGTTTGATAGATTCGGGCACTGAAGCTTTCTTT
CASSLIDSGTEAFF
>18|-|TRBJ2-1|TRBD1|TRBV6-5
TGTGCCAGCAGTTACTCTCATTTAGGACAGGGGGCTTACAATGAGCAGTTCTTC
CASSYSHLGQGAYNEQFF
>16|once|TRBJ1-1|TRBD1|TRBV7-9
TGTGCCAGCAGCTCCGTGCCCCGGGACAGGGGCACTGAAGCTTTCTTT
CASSSVPRDRGTEAFF
>16|-|TRBJ2-5|TRBD2|TRBV5-5
TGTGCCAGCAGCTTGGCCTCTAGCGGGGGGGAAGAGACCCAGTACTTC
CASSLASSGGEETQYF
>16|few|TRBJ2-7|TRBD1|TRBV6-1
TGTGCCAGCAGTGAGAGGGACAGTCCGTCCTACTACGAGCAGTACTTC
CASSERDSPSYYEQYF
>15|-|TRBJ2-1|-|TRBV20-1
TGCAGTGCTAGCAACCCGGGTACCCTGGGATCCCAGCAGTTCTTC
CSASNPGTLGSQQFF
>14|few|TRBJ2-7|-|TRBV3-1
TGTGCCAGCAGCCAAGAGTTCCTAGCTCGCGAGCAGTACTTC
CASSQEFLAREQYF
>15|many|TRBJ2-5|-|TRBV25-1
TGTGCCAGCACACTGGAGGCCTGGGGTCAAGAGACCCAGTACTTC
CASTLEAWGQETQYF
>21|-|TRBJ2-3|-|TRBV6-2/TRBV6-3
TGTGCCAGCGCCCGACGGGGGACTGGAGGGAGCGCCTCGGGAAGCACAGATACGCAGTATTTT
CASARRGTGGSASGSTDTQYF
>13|once|TRBJ2-1|-|TRBV20-1
TGCAGTGCTAGTAGACAGGCTGGGGATGAGCAGTTCTTC
CSASRQAGDEQFF
>14|-|TRBJ1-2|-|TRBV2
TGTGCCAGCAGTGTAAGGGTAGTAGACTATGGCTACACCTTC
CASSVRVVDYGYTF
>15|-|TRBJ2-5|TRBD1|TRBV11-2
TGTGCCAGCAGCGCAGGGACAGCCCTAAAAGAGACCCAGTACTTC
CASSAGTALKETQYF
>13|-|TRBJ2-3|TRBD1|TRBV12-3/TRBV12-4
TGTGCCACCGGACAGGGAAGCACAGATACGCAGTATTTT
CATGQGSTDTQYF
>15|-|TRBJ2-3|-|TRBV5-1
TGCGCCAGCAGCTATCAGGGTTCCTCCACAGATACGCAGTATTTT
CASSYQGSSTDTQYF
>14|-|TRBJ2-5|-|TRBV3-1
TGTGCCAGCAGCCAAGATCTTGTCCAAGAGACCCAGTACTTC
CASSQDLVQETQYF
>14|-|TRBJ1-5|-|TRBV7-9
TGTGCCAGCAGCTTATCTGAGGGCCCTCAGCCCCAGCATTTT
CASSLSEGPQPQHF
>14|-|TRBJ2-1|-|TRBV5-1
TGCGCCAGCAGCTGGACATTTTCCTACAATGAGCAGTTCTTC
CASSWTFSYNEQFF
>16|-|TRBJ2-7|-|TRBV27
TGTGCCAGCAGCCCGGGGGTTGGGGCGAGCTCCTACGAGCAGTACTTC
CASSPGVGASSYEQYF
>17|-|TRBJ2-7|-|TRBV5-1
TGCGCCAGCAGCTCCGGAACGGAAGCTCCGAGCTCCTACGAGCAGTACTTC
CASSSGTEAPSSYEQYF
>15|-|TRBJ2-5|TRBD2|TRBV12-3/TRBV12-4
TGTGCCAGCAGTTTGCTAGCGGGGGTTCAAGAGACCCAGTACTTC
CASSLLAGVQETQYF
>13|-|TRBJ1-6|-|TRBV20-1
TGCAGTGCACCTACTCCGGGGGATTCACCCCTCCACTTT
CSAPTPGDSPLHF
>14|-|TRBJ2-3|-|TRBV20-1
TGCAGTGCCCAGAGTGCGGGGTTGGGGGATACGCAGTATTTT
CSAQSAGLGDTQYF
>13|-|TRBJ2-7|-|TRBV6-1
TGTGCCAGCAGCGCGGTTTCTTCCTACGAGCAGTACTTC
CASSAVSSYEQYF
>15|-|TRBJ2-6|-|TRBV20-1
TGCAGTGCTAGGGGCCCCCGTGGTGGGGCCAACGTCCTGACTTTC
CSARGPRGGANVLTF
>14|-|TRBJ2-1|-|TRBV29-1
TGCAGCGTTGATTGGGGCGGGGGCCGGAATGAGCAGTTCTTC
CSVDWGGGRNEQFF
>13|-|TRBJ1-5|-|TRBV10-1
TGCGCCAGCTCTCTGGGGTCGGATCAGCCCCAGCATTTT
CASSLGSDQPQHF
>13|-|TRBJ2-7|-|TRBV12-3/TRBV12-4
TGTGCCAGCAGTTTAGCTCAATGGCGCGAGCAGTACTTC
CASSLAQWREQYF
>17|once|TRBJ2-1|TRBD2|TRBV20-1
TGCAGTGCTGCCCCCCTAGCGGGTCTGAGCTCCTACAATGAGCAGTTCTTC
CSAAPLAGLSSYNEQFF
>15|few|TRBJ2-7|-|TRBV29-1
TGCAGCGTTGAAAAAGGGCAGGGGAGGCAAGACGAGCAGTACTTC
CSVEKGQGRQDEQYF
>15|few|TRBJ2-1|TRBD2|TRBV9
TGTGCCAGCAGCGTAGGCGGGGGGGCCAAAGGTGAGCAGTTCTTC
CASSVGGGAKGEQFF
>18|-|TRBJ2-5|TRBD1|TRBV4-1
TGCGCCAGCAGCCAAGACCCCCCGGGACAGGGGTACCAAGAGACCCAGTACTTC
CASSQDPPGQGYQETQYF
>13|-|TRBJ2-7|-|TRBV7-2
TGTGCCAGCAGAGAGGGGTTGCCCTACGAGCAGTACTTC
CASREGLPYEQYF
>16|-|TRBJ2-5|TRBD2|TRBV5-4
TGTGCCAGCAGCACCACATGGACTAGCGGACAAGAGACCCAGTACTTC
CASSTTWTSGQETQYF
>14|-|TRBJ1-5|-|TRBV2
TGTGCCAGTACACCTACCGGAGGGGTGCAGCCCCAGCATTTT
CASTPTGGVQPQHF
>16|-|TRBJ2-3|TRBD2|TRBV20-1
TGCAGTGCTAGAGTGGGTAGCGGGGGGCTAGCAGATACGCAGTATTTT
CSARVGSGGLADTQYF
>16|once|TRBJ2-4|TRBD2|TRBV14
TGTGCCAGCAGCCAAGCCGTGGGACTAGCGGGGTTCCAGCAGTACTTC
CASSQAVGLAGFQQYF
>14|-|TRBJ2-7|TRBD1|TRBV29-1
TGCAGCGTTGAAACCGGGACAGGGACGTACGAGCAGTACTTC
CSVETGTGTYEQYF
>15|-|TRBJ2-7|-|TRBV29-1
TGCAGCGTTCTTGGACTTTCCTTCTCCTACAATGAGCAGTACTTC
CSVLGLSFSYNEQYF
>16|few|TRBJ1-2|TRBD1|TRBV10-3
TGTGCCATCAGCCCAGGGGACAGGGGGCGAGGTGATGGCTACACCTTC
CAISPGDRGRGDGYTF
>13|-|TRBJ2-3|-|TRBV5-1
TGCGCCAGCAGCTTGGATAACACAGATACGCAGTATTTT
CASSLDNTDTQYF
>15|-|TRBJ2-1|-|TRBV7-2
TGTGCCAGCAGCTTAAGGGGCGGGGACTGGAATGAGCAGTTCTTC
CASSLRGGDWNEQFF
>8|-|TRBJ2-3|-|TRBV21-1
TGTGCTTCGGATACGCAGTATTTT
CASDTQYF